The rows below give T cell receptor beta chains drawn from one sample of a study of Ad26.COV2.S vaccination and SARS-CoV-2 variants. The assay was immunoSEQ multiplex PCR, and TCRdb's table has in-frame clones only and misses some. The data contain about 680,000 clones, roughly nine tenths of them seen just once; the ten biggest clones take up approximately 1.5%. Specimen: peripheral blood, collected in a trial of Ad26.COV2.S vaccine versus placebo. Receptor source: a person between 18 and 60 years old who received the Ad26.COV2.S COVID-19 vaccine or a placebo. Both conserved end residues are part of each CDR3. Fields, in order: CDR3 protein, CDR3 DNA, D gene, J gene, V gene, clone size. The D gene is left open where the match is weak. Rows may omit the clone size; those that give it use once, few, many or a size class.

CDR3aa: CATSDRGGGELFF
CDR3nt: TGTGCCACCAGTGACCGAGGGGGCGGGGAGCTGTTTTTT
d_gene: .
j_gene: TRBJ2-2
v_gene: TRBV24-1
abundance: .

CDR3aa: CASSFLPTEAFF
CDR3nt: TGTGCCAGCAGTTTTTTGCCTACTGAAGCTTTCTTT
d_gene: .
j_gene: TRBJ1-1
v_gene: TRBV12-3/TRBV12-4
abundance: .

CDR3aa: CASSKSYNGEQFF
CDR3nt: TGTGCCAGCAGCAAATCCTACAACGGTGAGCAGTTCTTC
d_gene: .
j_gene: TRBJ2-1
v_gene: TRBV7-7
abundance: .

CDR3aa: CASSIQGTLSGANVLTF
CDR3nt: TGTGCCAGTAGTATTCAGGGCACCCTCTCTGGGGCCAACGTCCTGACTTTC
d_gene: .
j_gene: TRBJ2-6
v_gene: TRBV19
abundance: once

CDR3aa: CAISRVFYRETGNTIYF
CDR3nt: TGTGCCATCAGCCGAGTATTTTACAGGGAAACTGGAAACACCATATATTTT
d_gene: .
j_gene: TRBJ1-3
v_gene: TRBV10-3
abundance: .

CDR3aa: CSAPAGVGQFF
CDR3nt: TGCAGTGCCCCAGCGGGAGTGGGGCAGTTCTTC
d_gene: TRBD2
j_gene: TRBJ2-1
v_gene: TRBV20-1
abundance: .

CDR3aa: CASSRQGSPLHF
CDR3nt: TGTGCCAGCAGCCGACAGGGGTCACCCCTCCACTTT
d_gene: TRBD1
j_gene: TRBJ1-6
v_gene: TRBV6-5
abundance: .

CDR3aa: CASSFVRTYEQYF
CDR3nt: TGTGCCAGCAGTTTCGTTCGGACCTACGAGCAGTACTTC
d_gene: .
j_gene: TRBJ2-7
v_gene: TRBV7-2
abundance: .

CDR3aa: CASSLSGPETQYF
CDR3nt: TGTGCCAGCAGCTTGTCAGGGCCCGAGACCCAGTACTTC
d_gene: .
j_gene: TRBJ2-5
v_gene: TRBV7-2
abundance: .

CDR3aa: CASAGQGEKLFF
CDR3nt: TGTGCCAGCGCCGGACAGGGGGAAAAACTGTTTTTT
d_gene: TRBD1
j_gene: TRBJ1-4
v_gene: TRBV4-2
abundance: few

CDR3aa: CASSRGGLAGGSTDTQYF
CDR3nt: TGTGCCAGCAGCCGCGGAGGACTAGCGGGGGGAAGCACAGATACGCAGTATTTT
d_gene: TRBD2
j_gene: TRBJ2-3
v_gene: TRBV3-1/TRBV3-2
abundance: .

CDR3aa: CASSIGQTNTEAFF
CDR3nt: TGTGCCAGCAGCATAGGACAGACGAACACTGAAGCTTTCTTT
d_gene: .
j_gene: TRBJ1-1
v_gene: TRBV27
abundance: .

CDR3aa: CSVTENYGYTF
CDR3nt: TGCAGCGTTACGGAAAACTATGGCTACACCTTC
d_gene: .
j_gene: TRBJ1-2
v_gene: TRBV29-1
abundance: once

CDR3aa: CASSHGGQGNEKLFF
CDR3nt: TGTGCCAGCAGCCACGGGGGACAGGGGAATGAAAAACTGTTTTTT
d_gene: TRBD1
j_gene: TRBJ1-4
v_gene: TRBV7-2
abundance: .

CDR3aa: CAISAGLAWGGDTQYF
CDR3nt: TGTGCCATCAGTGCGGGACTAGCTTGGGGAGGAGATACGCAGTATTTT
d_gene: TRBD2
j_gene: TRBJ2-3
v_gene: TRBV10-3
abundance: .

CDR3aa: CASSLLGRGSYEQYF
CDR3nt: TGTGCCAGCAGCTTACTGGGCAGGGGGTCCTACGAGCAGTACTTC
d_gene: TRBD1
j_gene: TRBJ2-7
v_gene: TRBV7-2
abundance: .

CDR3aa: CSVDSAPLDTQYF
CDR3nt: TGCAGCGTCGACAGTGCCCCACTGGATACGCAGTATTTT
d_gene: .
j_gene: TRBJ2-3
v_gene: TRBV29-1
abundance: .

CDR3aa: CASNHVGGNQPQHF
CDR3nt: TGTGCCAGCAATCATGTCGGCGGCAATCAGCCCCAGCATTTT
d_gene: .
j_gene: TRBJ1-5
v_gene: TRBV5-8
abundance: .

CDR3aa: CASSGRTGRNTEAFF
CDR3nt: TGTGCCAGCAGCGGAAGGACAGGGAGGAACACTGAAGCTTTCTTT
d_gene: TRBD1
j_gene: TRBJ1-1
v_gene: TRBV7-2
abundance: .

CDR3aa: CASSPGVRTTDTQYF
CDR3nt: TGTGCCAGCAGCCCGGGGGTAAGAACTACAGATACGCAGTATTTT
d_gene: .
j_gene: TRBJ2-3
v_gene: TRBV9
abundance: .

CDR3aa: CASSPPGVSGANVLTF
CDR3nt: TGTGCCAGCAGCCCACCGGGAGTCTCTGGGGCCAACGTCCTGACTTTC
d_gene: .
j_gene: TRBJ2-6
v_gene: TRBV7-9
abundance: .

CDR3aa: CASSLGNEQFF
CDR3nt: TGTGCCAGCAGCTTAGGGAATGAGCAGTTCTTC
d_gene: .
j_gene: TRBJ2-1
v_gene: TRBV7-9
abundance: .

CDR3aa: CASSVQGNGNTIYF
CDR3nt: TGTGCCAGCAGCGTACAGGGGAACGGAAACACCATATATTTT
d_gene: TRBD1
j_gene: TRBJ1-3
v_gene: TRBV6-5
abundance: .

CDR3aa: CASSPRGGINTEAFF
CDR3nt: TGTGCCAGTAGCCCTCGGGGGGGGATAAACACTGAAGCTTTCTTT
d_gene: .
j_gene: TRBJ1-1
v_gene: TRBV19
abundance: .

CDR3aa: CASRGQGAIGEQYF
CDR3nt: TGCGCCAGCCGAGGACAGGGGGCGATTGGCGAGCAGTACTTC
d_gene: TRBD1
j_gene: TRBJ2-7
v_gene: TRBV5-1
abundance: .

CDR3aa: CASSAAGEGGELFF
CDR3nt: TGCGCCAGCTCCGCAGCGGGAGAGGGCGGGGAGCTGTTTTTT
d_gene: TRBD2
j_gene: TRBJ2-2
v_gene: TRBV23-1
abundance: once